This TCR beta chain was recorded in a study of CD8+CD57+ T cells in acquired aplastic anemia. About the study: Sorting CD4+ and CD8+ cells gave DNA averaging about 3.3 ug. The study obtained 8.5 million to 12 million reads on average for CD4+ cells from healthy donors. Study results and limitations: Patients and controls shared roughly 28 CD8+ CDR3 sequences, which appeared highly expressed in patients and within their immunodominant clones. The CD8+ Simpson's diversity of patients and controls was not significantly different.

Points on this clonotype: Antigen specificity is unknown.

In germline, CDR1 is SGHNT, CDR2 YYREEE (reference sequence). With 4 bases removed from V and 4 bases from J, the gap between germline ends came to 14 bases. The length of the CDR3 is 14 residues. TCR beta VDJ and CDR3 were profiled, and genomic DNA was the template. TCRdb redid the calling of the reads with MiXCR, one entry per CDR3 protein. The repertoire holds roughly 160,000 distinct CDR3 sequences, under 75% seen once, with 35% to 50% in the top ten. Sequencing input: sorted CD4+, CD8+, or CD8+CD57+ T cells (not recorded which) from PBMCs. The sequence was obtained from a human donor in good health. This chain connects TRBV5-4 to TRBJ1-2; tentative D call: TRBD1 (5 bases). CDR3 coding DNA: TGTGCCAGCAGCCTCCGGACTAGGGGCTATGGCTACACCTTC. It translates to CASSLRTRGYGYTF. Full variable domain (outside the CDR3, taken from reference TRBV5-4 and TRBJ1-2): ETGVTQSPTHLIKTRGQQVTLRCSSQSGHNTVSWYQQALGQGPQFIFQYYREEENGRGNFPPRFSGLQFPNYSSELNVNALELDDSALYLCASSLRTRGYGYTFGSGTRLTVV.